This T cell receptor beta chain was captured by sequencing in a study of blood T cell repertoires in COVID-19 (TCRdb year 2020). Regarding the complete study: Samples from collaborators originated in the United States, Italy and Spain and spanned both the acute and convalescent phases of COVID-19. HLA class I and class II types, where available, came from metadata supplied by the sample provider rather than from assay-based typing. The dataset comprised deeply sampled blood TCRbeta repertoires from subjects exposed to, actively infected with, or recovered from COVID-19. The samples were drawn from the first 160 participants of the ongoing ImmuneRACE study and from more than 1,000 subjects provided by 6 global collaborators. The material from the prospective study consisted of cDNA or gDNA derived from T cells, B-cell-depleted T cells, or PBMCs. The repertoires were released in a freely available public database intended as a resource for research on the immune response to SARS-CoV-2. The sample metadata nearly always contained a de-identified subject ID, COVID-19 status, age in years and sex.

Overall results and qualifications from the work: The quantity of clinical and demographic metadata differed by source and by participant and was supplied without curation.

At one collaborating source in Seattle, patients were enrolled during active infection and were followed longitudinally through the course of disease. Whole blood was collected in K2EDTA tubes by collaborating institutions according to the institutions' own protocols. For TCRbeta analysis, collaborators shipped samples as frozen whole blood, isolated PBMCs, or DNA extracted from either of those sample types. In the case of this clone: What antigen it recognizes has not been identified. No base quality information exists; no much larger clone differs at one position.

TCRbeta CDR3 regions were amplified from genomic DNA by means of the immunoSEQ Assay, a bias-controlled multiplex PCR. The original methods were these. Within the assay, amplification of reference gene primers was used to estimate how many nucleated cells each sample contained. To quantify the absolute abundance of each unique TCRbeta CDR3 rearrangement, sequence reads were collapsed and filtered. For each sample, productive Simpson clonality was calculated as the square root of Simpson's diversity index over productive rearrangements. The table was pulled from immuneACCESS by TCRdb, which kept in-frame rearrangements only. Such tables lose some clones; where checked, under half of the loss comes from unresolved V genes, and the rest has no known cause. V, J and clone size derive from that table, while D and trimming were established from the DNA sequence. Present in this sample are more than 300,000 clones, about 90% of which were seen just once. The ten largest account for 0.8% to 1.3% of the sample.

The CDR3 runs 14 amino acids, cysteine and phenylalanine included. The sequence is cut down to CDR3 DNA, 42 bases in frame from base 1. CDR1 and CDR2, per the germline V gene, are SGHAT and FQNNGV. V and J lose 2 bases and 4 bases, and a span of 11 bases separates them. The sequenced sample was peripheral blood. This chain joins TRBV11-2 to TRBJ1-2; the D gene lacks a confident call. This receptor was identified in a woman aged 40 to 50 with COVID-19, enrolled during active disease. The nucleotides are TGTGCCAGCAGCTTATCCCAGGTTTCCTATGGCTACACCTTC. This sequence encodes CASSLSQVSYGYTF.